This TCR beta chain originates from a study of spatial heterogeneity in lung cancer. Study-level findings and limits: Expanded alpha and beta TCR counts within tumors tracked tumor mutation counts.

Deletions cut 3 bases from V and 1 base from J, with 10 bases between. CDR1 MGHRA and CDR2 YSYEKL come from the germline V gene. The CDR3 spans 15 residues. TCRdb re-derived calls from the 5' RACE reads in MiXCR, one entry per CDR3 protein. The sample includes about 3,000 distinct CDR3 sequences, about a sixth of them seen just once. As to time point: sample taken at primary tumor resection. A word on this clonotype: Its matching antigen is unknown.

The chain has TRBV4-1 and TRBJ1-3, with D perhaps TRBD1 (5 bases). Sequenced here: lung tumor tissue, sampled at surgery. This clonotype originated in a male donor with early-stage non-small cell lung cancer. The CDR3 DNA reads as TGCGCCAGCAGCCACTTACAGGCTTCTGGAAACACCATATATTTT. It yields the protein CASSHLQASGNTIYF.